The rows below give T cell receptor beta chains drawn from one sample of a study of blood T cell repertoires in COVID-19. The protocol was immunoSEQ multiplex PCR, while the TCRdb copy is restricted to in-frame clones and leaves out a portion. The sample includes 95,000 to 150,000 clones, about 90% of them seen just once. Sequencing was carried out using peripheral blood. These receptors were obtained from a man between 45 and 60 years old with COVID-19, enrolled during active disease. The CDR3 runs from the conserved cysteine through the conserved F or W. The D gene is left open where the match is weak. Some rows have no size entry. The others give once, few or many, or a class for an expanded clone.

>TRBV4-1|NA|TRBJ2-7|once
TGCGCCAGCAGCCTCTTCTATGCTATTTCCTACGAGCAGTACTTC
CASSLFYAISYEQYF
>TRBV7-8|NA|TRBJ2-5|NA
TGTGCCAGCAGCTTATATAACGAGGTTGGTGCGACCCAGTACTTC
CASSLYNEVGATQYF
>TRBV7-2|NA|TRBJ1-2|NA
TGTGCCAGCAGCCCCACCCGGGACATCCACTATGGCTACACCTTC
CASSPTRDIHYGYTF
>TRBV4-2|TRBD1|TRBJ1-3|NA
TGTGCCAGCAGCCAAGCCTTACAGGGGGGAAACACCATATATTTT
CASSQALQGGNTIYF
>TRBV2|NA|TRBJ2-7|NA
TGTGCCAGTCAACAGGTCGCCTCATCCTACGAGCAGTACTTC
CASQQVASSYEQYF
>TRBV5-1|NA|TRBJ1-1|NA
TGCGCCAGCAGCTTGGAGGGCAGGGGATTGACTGAAGCTTTCTTT
CASSLEGRGLTEAFF
>TRBV28|NA|TRBJ2-1|NA
TGTGCCAGCAGTTTACCAATCCTCGGTTGGAGGGGCAATGAGCAGTTCTTC
CASSLPILGWRGNEQFF
>TRBV10-3|NA|TRBJ2-7|NA
TGTGCCATCAGTGAGTCGACTTCAGGGTCCGAGCAGTACTTC
CAISESTSGSEQYF
>TRBV5-4|TRBD1|TRBJ2-3|NA
TGTGCCAGCAGCTTGCGGACAGGGGGTCATTCAGATACGCAGTATTTT
CASSLRTGGHSDTQYF
>TRBV7-2|NA|TRBJ2-7|NA
TGTGCCAGCAGCCTAGACAGGACCTACGAGCAGTACTTC
CASSLDRTYEQYF
>TRBV9|TRBD2|TRBJ2-2|NA
TGTGCCAGCAGGGGCGGCGGGAGACACACCGGGGAGCTGTTTTTT
CASRGGGRHTGELFF
>TRBV18|NA|TRBJ1-1|NA
TGTGCCAGCTCACCAACAGGGCGGGACACTGAAGCTTTCTTT
CASSPTGRDTEAFF
>TRBV10-3|TRBD2|TRBJ2-5|NA
TGTGCCATCGGGCGGGAGGGGGCAGAGACCCAGTACTTC
CAIGREGAETQYF
>TRBV9|NA|TRBJ2-2|NA
TGTGCCAGCACGTTTAAGTCTAGCGTGGAACCCGCCGGGGAGCTGTTTTTT
CASTFKSSVEPAGELFF
>TRBV7-2|TRBD1|TRBJ2-7|NA
TGTGCCAGCAGCTTAGCGACAGGGGGGATTTACGAGCAGTACTTC
CASSLATGGIYEQYF
>TRBV5-4|NA|TRBJ1-4|NA
TGTGCCAGCAGCTTGGAAGCGACGGCAACTAATGAAAAACTGTTTTTT
CASSLEATATNEKLFF
>TRBV18|NA|TRBJ1-2|NA
TGTGCCAGCTCACCAGCCCGAGCGGACTATGGCTACACCTTC
CASSPARADYGYTF
>TRBV4-1|NA|TRBJ2-7|NA
TGCGCCAGCAGCCAACAAACAGGGAACGAGCAGTACTTC
CASSQQTGNEQYF
>TRBV27|TRBD1|TRBJ2-5|NA
TGTGCCAGCAGTATCAGTAGACAGGGCCAAGAGACCCAGTACTTC
CASSISRQGQETQYF
>TRBV6-5|NA|TRBJ1-6|once
TGTGCCAGCAGTCCTACGACAGGATATTCACCCCTCCACTTT
CASSPTTGYSPLHF
>TRBV10-3|TRBD1|TRBJ2-3|once
TGTGCCATCAGGATGGACAGGGGTAGCACAGATACGCAGTATTTT
CAIRMDRGSTDTQYF
>TRBV28|TRBD2|TRBJ2-1|NA
TGTGCCAGCAGTGGATCCGCTAGCGGGAACGGCAGGCGGCAGTTCTTC
CASSGSASGNGRRQFF
>TRBV30|NA|TRBJ2-5|once
TGTGCCTGGAGTGGTCAGGGAAACCTACAAGAGACCCAGTACTTC
CAWSGQGNLQETQYF
>TRBV9|NA|TRBJ1-1|NA
TGTGCCAGCAGCGTAGCAGGGATGAACACTGAAGCTTTCTTT
CASSVAGMNTEAFF